Shown below are 3 T cell receptor beta chains from a single sample sequenced in a study of T cell responses to AZD1222 COVID-19 vaccine. Sequenced by immunoSEQ multiplex PCR; TCRdb stores in-frame clones only, minus some. The sample lists some 110,000 clones, about 86% seen once, with around a tenth in the top ten. The source material was peripheral blood, sampled on day 0 of AZD1222 vaccination. The source is an adult in good health.

The chain couples TRBV4-1 to TRBJ2-7; 11 nucleotides line up with TRBD2. This CDR3 is built from 16 residues. V gave up 4 bases and J gave up 0 bases; unmatched junction bases: 5. Germline CDR1 reads MGHRA; CDR2 reads YSYEKL. This chain's CDR3 is CASSPGTSGLSYEQYF. CDR3 DNA sequence: TGCGCCAGCAGCCCGGGGACTAGCGGACTCTCCTACGAGCAGTACTTC.

The CDR3 sequence is CASSQALLAGNTGELFF. CDR3 sequence (DNA): TGCGCCAGCAGCCAAGCCCTCTTAGCGGGGAACACCGGGGAGCTGTTTTTT. This chain uses TRBV4-3 with TRBJ2-2; TRBD2 matches at 7 bases. The germline V gene has CDR1 LGHNA and CDR2 YSLEER. J gave up 1 base and V 1 base, and 6 bases lay outside the gene matches. The CDR3 sequence is 17 residues long.

The chain couples TRBV18 to TRBJ2-3, with 12 positions matching TRBD2. The V gene's germline CDR1 is KGHSH and CDR2 LQKENI. The CDR3 covers 15 residues. V lost 1 base to trimming and J lost 5 bases; unmatched junction nucleotides: 1. The CDR3 DNA reads TGTGCCAGCTCACCACGGACTAGCGGGGAAGATACGCAGTATTTT. It yields the protein CASSPRTSGEDTQYF.